The entry that follows covers one T cell receptor (beta chain) sequence. The antigen is not known. TCRdb's table, derived via immunoSEQ multiplex PCR, lists solely in-frame clones and lacks some. The sample lists about 140,000 clones; 80% were seen once. About 2 micrograms of genomic DNA, which was extracted from cryopreserved PBMCs, served as the material used for the TCR beta libraries. Between the trimmed V and J ends, which lost 6 bases and 0 bases, there was a span of 9 bases. This CDR3 is 14 amino acids long. CDR1 is SGHAT and CDR2 is FQNNGV in the germline V gene. This entry is derived from a study of cytotoxic CD8 clonotypes in ibrutinib-treated CLL. Overall study: An average of 255,043 productive templates and 94,082 productive rearrangements was obtained per sample.

General study findings and limits: Clonality increased at ibrutinib response and stayed stable in sustained remission. At progression, however, it fell back toward baseline. Public clonotypes (which were uncommon) either contracted or remained stable on treatment.

The clonotype comes from a human donor with chronic lymphocytic leukemia. The sequenced sample was PBMCs, obtained after 36 months of ibrutinib treatment. The chain links TRBV11-2 to TRBJ2-4, with D unresolved. CDR3 loop: CASRQFLAKNIQYF. Written as DNA, the CDR3 is TGTGCCAGCAGACAATTTCTAGCCAAAAACATTCAGTACTTC.